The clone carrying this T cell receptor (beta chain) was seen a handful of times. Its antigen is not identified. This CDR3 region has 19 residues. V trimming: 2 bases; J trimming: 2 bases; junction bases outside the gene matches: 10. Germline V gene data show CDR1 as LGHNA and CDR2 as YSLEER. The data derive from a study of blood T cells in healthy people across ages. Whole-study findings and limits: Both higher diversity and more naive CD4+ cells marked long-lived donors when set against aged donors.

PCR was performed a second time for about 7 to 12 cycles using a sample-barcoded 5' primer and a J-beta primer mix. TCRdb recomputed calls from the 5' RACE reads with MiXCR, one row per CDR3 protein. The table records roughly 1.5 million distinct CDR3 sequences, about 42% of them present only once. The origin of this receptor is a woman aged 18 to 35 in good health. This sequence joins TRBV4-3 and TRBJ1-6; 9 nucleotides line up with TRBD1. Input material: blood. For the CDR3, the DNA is TGCGCCAGCAGCCAAAACGTTTGGGGGGACAGGGCCTATAATTCACCCCTCCACTTT. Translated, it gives CASSQNVWGDRAYNSPLHF.